This entry is about one T cell receptor (beta chain). The antigen is not known. The source of the sample is a study of cytomegalovirus exposure and HLA in healthy donors. These donors, healthy bone marrow donors, were studied. The study ran its PCR with 60 Vbeta and 13 Jbeta primers. Only in-frame clones appear in the TCRdb table, and some are missing; sequencing was by immunoSEQ multiplex PCR. The table records 55,000 to 70,000 clones, roughly 83% of them present only once. CDR1 is SGHAT and CDR2 is FQNNGV in the germline V gene. The trim removed 5 bases at V and 0 bases at J, leaving 6 bases unmatched. The CDR3 consists of 16 residues. Study results and limitations: Cytomegalovirus-associated status was assigned to around 160 TCR beta chains.

The TCR was taken from a human donor in good health. The chain employs TRBV11-2 and TRBJ2-1; 8 positions agree with TRBD1. Material: PBMCs. The CDR3 loop is CASSTGQASSYNEQFF. The CDR3 nucleotides are TGTGCCAGCAGCACGGGACAGGCGAGCTCCTACAATGAGCAGTTCTTC.